The T cell receptor (beta chain) described here comes from a study of T cell changes during pregnancy in multiple sclerosis. Libraries were prepared by immunoSEQ multiplex PCR; TCRdb keeps only in-frame clonotypes and omits some of them. Among 78,000 or so clones listed, 92% were seen once. This specimen consisted of peripheral blood, obtained before pregnancy. The TCR comes from a female donor with multiple sclerosis, enrolled in a pregnancy study.

This CDR3 reads CASSPLAGGQETQYF. In nucleotides, the CDR3 is TGTGCCAGCAGCCCCCTAGCGGGGGGGCAAGAGACCCAGTACTTC. The chain joins TRBV7-6 to TRBJ2-5; 12 nucleotides match TRBD2. Germline CDR1 SGHVS, CDR2 FNYEAQ. The CDR3 loop spans 15 amino acids. V lost 5 bases and J lost 2; bases outside the gene matches: 3.